Listed below are T cell receptor beta chains from one sample, sequenced in a study of blood T cell repertoires in COVID-19. Data came from immunoSEQ multiplex PCR; TCRdb stores just in-frame clones and leaves some out. The sample includes about 150,000 clones, roughly 80% of them seen just once. Sequencing was carried out using peripheral blood. These receptors were obtained from a man in his fifties or sixties with active or convalescent COVID-19. CDR3s include the opening cysteine and the closing phenylalanine or tryptophan. A D gene is named only where the DNA matches it firmly. Size values are once, few and many counts, or a class for expanded clones, and some rows have none.

V gene: TRBV24-1
D gene: NA
clone size: NA
J gene: TRBJ1-5
CDR3 protein: CATSDLQGHKYNQPQHF
CDR3 DNA: TGTGCCACCAGTGATTTGCAGGGACACAAGTACAATCAGCCCCAGCATTTT

V gene: TRBV7-9
D gene: NA
clone size: NA
J gene: TRBJ2-3
CDR3 protein: CASRPALDPSTDTQYF
CDR3 DNA: TGTGCCAGCAGGCCCGCACTTGATCCTAGCACAGATACGCAGTATTTT

V gene: TRBV6-4
D gene: NA
clone size: NA
J gene: TRBJ1-4
CDR3 protein: CASSDGGANEKLFF
CDR3 DNA: TGTGCCAGCAGTGACGGGGGGGCAAATGAAAAACTGTTTTTT

V gene: TRBV30
D gene: TRBD1
clone size: NA
J gene: TRBJ1-2
CDR3 protein: CAFDRGIYNYGYTF
CDR3 DNA: TGTGCCTTCGACAGGGGAATATACAACTATGGCTACACCTTC

V gene: TRBV7-2
D gene: NA
clone size: NA
J gene: TRBJ2-2
CDR3 protein: CASSLASHAGAVAGELFF
CDR3 DNA: TGTGCCAGCAGCTTAGCTTCCCATGCGGGCGCAGTCGCCGGGGAGCTGTTTTTT

V gene: TRBV30
D gene: NA
clone size: few
J gene: TRBJ1-2
CDR3 protein: CAWGRDIQTNYGYTF
CDR3 DNA: TGTGCCTGGGGGAGGGACATTCAAACCAACTATGGCTACACCTTC

V gene: TRBV6-5
D gene: NA
clone size: NA
J gene: TRBJ1-5
CDR3 protein: CASSGQPNQPQHF
CDR3 DNA: TGTGCCAGCAGCGGACAGCCTAATCAGCCCCAGCATTTT

V gene: TRBV5-1
D gene: TRBD1
clone size: NA
J gene: TRBJ1-2
CDR3 protein: CASSWRTGEGYTF
CDR3 DNA: TGCGCCAGCAGCTGGCGGACAGGGGAGGGCTACACCTTC

V gene: TRBV5-4
D gene: TRBD1
clone size: once
J gene: TRBJ1-2
CDR3 protein: CASSVGQALTTQGYTF
CDR3 DNA: TGTGCCAGCAGCGTGGGACAGGCCCTAACTACGCAGGGCTACACCTTC

V gene: TRBV6-1
D gene: TRBD2
clone size: NA
J gene: TRBJ2-7
CDR3 protein: CASSEAGGPYEQYF
CDR3 DNA: TGTGCCAGCAGTGAAGCGGGAGGGCCCTACGAGCAGTACTTC

V gene: TRBV27
D gene: NA
clone size: NA
J gene: TRBJ2-3
CDR3 protein: CASSLTGSDTDTQYF
CDR3 DNA: TGTGCCAGCAGTTTAACGGGGTCGGACACAGATACGCAGTATTTT

V gene: TRBV27
D gene: TRBD1
clone size: NA
J gene: TRBJ1-2
CDR3 protein: CASSQGGTGSLYGYTF
CDR3 DNA: TGTGCCAGCAGTCAAGGCGGGACAGGGAGCCTTTATGGCTACACCTTC

V gene: TRBV7-9
D gene: NA
clone size: NA
J gene: TRBJ1-1
CDR3 protein: CASSWGHPGTEAFF
CDR3 DNA: TGTGCCAGCAGCTGGGGACACCCGGGGACTGAAGCTTTCTTT

V gene: TRBV21-1
D gene: NA
clone size: few
J gene: TRBJ2-2
CDR3 protein: CASNPLGGENTGELFF
CDR3 DNA: TGTGCCAGCAACCCTTTGGGGGGGGAGAACACCGGGGAGCTGTTTTTT

V gene: TRBV7-9
D gene: NA
clone size: many
J gene: TRBJ2-6
CDR3 protein: CASSSLVSVKAGANVLTF
CDR3 DNA: TGTGCCAGCAGCTCCCTAGTTTCCGTGAAGGCTGGGGCCAACGTCCTGACTTTC

V gene: TRBV7-9
D gene: NA
clone size: NA
J gene: TRBJ1-1
CDR3 protein: CASSSATGPLNTEAFF
CDR3 DNA: TGTGCCAGCAGCTCTGCGACAGGACCACTGAACACTGAAGCTTTCTTT

V gene: TRBV19
D gene: NA
clone size: NA
J gene: TRBJ2-2
CDR3 protein: CASSIVDYTGELFF
CDR3 DNA: TGTGCCAGTAGTATAGTTGACTACACCGGGGAGCTGTTTTTT

V gene: TRBV11-3
D gene: TRBD2
clone size: NA
J gene: TRBJ2-3
CDR3 protein: CASSLGWRESADTQYF
CDR3 DNA: TGTGCCAGCAGCTTAGGTTGGCGGGAGTCCGCAGATACGCAGTATTTT

V gene: TRBV30
D gene: TRBD2
clone size: once
J gene: TRBJ2-7
CDR3 protein: CAGSSGYSYEQYF
CDR3 DNA: TGTGCCGGATCTAGCGGATACTCCTACGAGCAGTACTTC

V gene: TRBV7-3
D gene: NA
clone size: NA
J gene: TRBJ2-7
CDR3 protein: CASSLGPTDTQEQYF
CDR3 DNA: TGTGCCAGCAGCTTAGGCCCAACCGATACGCAGGAGCAGTACTTC

V gene: TRBV7-2
D gene: NA
clone size: NA
J gene: TRBJ2-5
CDR3 protein: CASSPAGGFETQYF
CDR3 DNA: TGTGCCAGCAGCCCCGCGGGCGGGTTCGAGACCCAGTACTTC

V gene: TRBV6-5
D gene: NA
clone size: NA
J gene: TRBJ1-1
CDR3 protein: CASSPTVQGNTEAFF
CDR3 DNA: TGTGCCAGCAGTCCTACCGTACAGGGCAACACTGAAGCTTTCTTT

V gene: TRBV5-1
D gene: TRBD1
clone size: NA
J gene: TRBJ1-2
CDR3 protein: CASSLGTGIGYTF
CDR3 DNA: TGCGCCAGCAGCTTGGGGACAGGGATCGGCTACACCTTC

V gene: TRBV28
D gene: NA
clone size: once
J gene: TRBJ1-1
CDR3 protein: CASSLIQGVTEAFF
CDR3 DNA: TGTGCCAGCAGTTTAATACAGGGTGTAACTGAAGCTTTCTTT

V gene: TRBV19
D gene: NA
clone size: many
J gene: TRBJ2-1
CDR3 protein: CASSMGRSSYNEQFF
CDR3 DNA: TGTGCCAGTAGTATGGGGAGAAGCTCCTACAATGAGCAGTTCTTC

V gene: TRBV9
D gene: TRBD2
clone size: few
J gene: TRBJ2-1
CDR3 protein: CASSVFRTSGPQEQFF
CDR3 DNA: TGTGCCAGCAGCGTATTCAGGACTAGCGGGCCCCAGGAGCAGTTCTTC

V gene: TRBV19
D gene: NA
clone size: NA
J gene: TRBJ2-3
CDR3 protein: CASSLQRAVKLAQYF
CDR3 DNA: TGTGCCAGTAGTTTACAGAGGGCCGTTAAATTAGCGCAGTATTTT

V gene: TRBV24-1
D gene: TRBD1
clone size: NA
J gene: TRBJ1-5
CDR3 protein: CATSDSGTGENQPQHF
CDR3 DNA: TGTGCCACCAGTGATTCCGGGACAGGGGAAAATCAGCCCCAGCATTTT

V gene: TRBV6-5
D gene: TRBD1
clone size: NA
J gene: TRBJ2-5
CDR3 protein: CASSYRGQQETQYF
CDR3 DNA: TGTGCCAGCAGTTACCGGGGACAGCAAGAGACCCAGTACTTC

V gene: TRBV2
D gene: TRBD2
clone size: few
J gene: TRBJ2-7
CDR3 protein: CASSDLAGGYEQYF
CDR3 DNA: TGTGCCAGCAGTGATTTGGCGGGAGGTTACGAGCAGTACTTC

V gene: TRBV11-3
D gene: NA
clone size: once
J gene: TRBJ2-2
CDR3 protein: CASSFARTGELFF
CDR3 DNA: TGTGCCAGCAGCTTTGCGAGGACCGGGGAGCTGTTTTTT

V gene: TRBV6-5
D gene: NA
clone size: NA
J gene: TRBJ1-2
CDR3 protein: CASRRDTANYGYTF
CDR3 DNA: TGTGCCAGCAGAAGGGACACCGCTAACTATGGCTACACCTTC

V gene: TRBV27
D gene: TRBD2
clone size: many
J gene: TRBJ2-7
CDR3 protein: CASSWASGAYEQYF
CDR3 DNA: TGTGCCAGCAGTTGGGCTAGCGGTGCCTACGAGCAGTACTTC

V gene: TRBV4-1
D gene: TRBD2
clone size: NA
J gene: TRBJ2-4
CDR3 protein: CASSPRTSGSAKNIQYF
CDR3 DNA: TGCGCCAGCAGCCCCAGGACTAGCGGGAGCGCCAAAAACATTCAGTACTTC

V gene: TRBV30
D gene: TRBD1
clone size: once
J gene: TRBJ1-2
CDR3 protein: CAWEQGVGYTF
CDR3 DNA: TGTGCCTGGGAACAGGGGGTCGGCTACACCTTC

V gene: TRBV28
D gene: TRBD1
clone size: once
J gene: TRBJ1-4
CDR3 protein: CASSSGQGAEKLFF
CDR3 DNA: TGTGCCAGCAGTTCCGGACAGGGGGCTGAAAAACTGTTTTTT

V gene: TRBV27
D gene: TRBD1
clone size: NA
J gene: TRBJ1-1
CDR3 protein: CASRPGTANTEAFF
CDR3 DNA: TGTGCCAGCAGACCGGGGACAGCAAACACTGAAGCTTTCTTT

V gene: TRBV9
D gene: TRBD1
clone size: NA
J gene: TRBJ1-1
CDR3 protein: CASSARQGITEAFF
CDR3 DNA: TGTGCCAGCAGCGCGAGACAGGGGATCACTGAAGCTTTCTTT

V gene: TRBV7-9
D gene: NA
clone size: many
J gene: TRBJ1-5
CDR3 protein: CASSPTRAQGPLPQHF
CDR3 DNA: TGTGCCAGCAGCCCGACGAGAGCCCAGGGGCCCCTCCCCCAGCATTTT

V gene: TRBV7-2
D gene: TRBD1
clone size: few
J gene: TRBJ2-1
CDR3 protein: CASSFPGQGASGRINEQFF
CDR3 DNA: TGTGCCAGCAGCTTCCCCGGACAGGGGGCGAGCGGGAGAATTAATGAGCAGTTCTTC

V gene: TRBV28
D gene: NA
clone size: NA
J gene: TRBJ1-5
CDR3 protein: CASSLDRWGQDLQPQHF
CDR3 DNA: TGTGCCAGCAGTTTAGACCGGTGGGGCCAGGACCTTCAGCCCCAGCATTTT

V gene: TRBV19
D gene: NA
clone size: NA
J gene: TRBJ1-5
CDR3 protein: CASNGRSQPQHF
CDR3 DNA: TGTGCCAGTAATGGCCGAAGTCAGCCCCAGCATTTT